The T cell receptor (beta chain) described here comes from a study of blood T cell repertoires in COVID-19. In the source study's methods: By means of reference gene primer amplification, nucleated cell counts were estimated. Sequenced by immunoSEQ multiplex PCR; TCRdb stores in-frame clones only, minus some. V, J and clone size are taken as reported in that table, and D and trimming were inferred from the DNA itself. Of roughly 55,000 clones in the sample, less than 90% were seen once. Looked up from germline, CDR1 is SGHVS and CDR2 is FQNEAQ. There are 15 residues in the CDR3. The V end was cut by 5 bases, the J end by 3 bases, with 17 bases between.

Material: peripheral blood. The sequence was obtained from an older woman with acute or convalescent COVID-19. The chain employs TRBV7-8 and TRBJ2-7, with D possibly TRBD1 on 7 matching bases. CDR3 protein: CASSLRGASYYEQYF. DNA for the CDR3: TGTGCCAGCAGCCTCAGGGGGGCCTCCTACTACGAGCAGTACTTC.